These 15 T cell receptor beta chains share one sample of origin, sequenced in a study of CD8 T cell repertoires and HIV-1 epitope variants. Only in-frame clones appear in the TCRdb table, and some are missing; sequencing was by immunoSEQ multiplex PCR. This table has over 4,000 clones, 55% to 80% appearing once. What these receptors recognize is not known. Sequencing was performed on cultured CD8+ T cells derived from PBMCs. These receptors all come from a male donor with HIV.

V and J are TRBV4-1 and TRBJ2-3; D is uncertain. The V end lost 1 base, the J end lost 6 bases, and 11 bases lay between the germline ends. The CDR3 spans 14 residues. Germline loops: CDR1 MGHRA, CDR2 YSYEKL. The CDR3 here is CASSQAGEADTQYF. In DNA, the CDR3 is TGCGCCAGCAGCCAAGCTGGCGAAGCGGATACGCAGTATTTT.

This clone occurred a few times. The chain uses TRBV7-6 and TRBJ1-1, with D unresolved. The germline V and J ends were trimmed by 5 bases and 6 bases, with 10 bases remaining between them. The CDR3 has 12 amino acids. The germline V gene has CDR1 SGHVS and CDR2 FNYEAQ. The CDR3 reads CASSHGSPEAFF. The CDR3, as DNA: TGTGCCAGCAGCCACGGCAGCCCTGAAGCTTTCTTT.

The J gene is TRBJ1-5, the V gene TRBV19; D remains unclear. Germline V gene lookup returns CDR1 LNHDA and CDR2 SQIVND (reference sequence). This CDR3 has 15 residues. With 5 bases removed from V and 2 bases from J, the gap between germline ends came to 13 bases. CDR3 DNA sequence: TGTGCCAGTAGTGTCGGGGAATGGGGCAATCAGCCCCAGCATTTT. It encodes CASSVGEWGNQPQHF.

The rearrangement links TRBV5-1 to TRBJ2-1, with 9 bases matching TRBD2. V shed 0 bases, J shed 7 bases, and the junction held 5 bases outside the gene matches. The germline gives CDR1 SGHRS, CDR2 YFSETQ. The CDR3 is made up of 15 amino acids. This chain's CDR3 is CASSLAGTSINEQFF. CDR3 sequence (DNA): TGCGCCAGCAGCTTGGCCGGGACTAGCATAAATGAGCAGTTCTTC.

This clone has a handful of counts. The chain has TRBV7-9 and TRBJ1-5; D may be TRBD1 (6 bases). Per the germline V gene, CDR1 is SEHNR and CDR2 is FQNEAQ (reference sequence). V was clipped by 3 bases and J by 7 bases, with 16 bases between them. The CDR3 spans 15 residues. The CDR3 protein is CASSLDGGRDQPQHF. CDR3 coding DNA: TGTGCCAGCAGCTTGGATGGGGGCCGAGACCAGCCCCAGCATTTT.

This clone was picked up one time. The chain is built from TRBV6-6 and TRBJ2-7, with TRBD2 matching 7 bases. V lost 0 bases and J lost 3; bases outside the gene matches: 2. Germline V lookup: CDR1 MNHNY, CDR2 SVGAGI (reference sequence). CDR3 length: 14 amino acids. DNA for the CDR3: TGTGCCAGCAGTTACTCAGGGGAGGGCTACGAGCAGTACTTC. Translation: CASSYSGEGYEQYF.

The chain's CDR3 is CASSFRQGAKNEQFF. CDR3 DNA sequence: TGTGCCAGCAGCTTTCGACAGGGGGCTAAAAATGAGCAGTTCTTC. V usage is TRBV5-4 and J usage is TRBJ2-1; 10 bases align to TRBD1. The germline V gene has CDR1 SGHNT and CDR2 YYREEE (reference sequence). This CDR3 spans 15 amino acids. With 2 bases clipped from V and 7 bases from J, the junction kept 6 bases outside the gene matches.

This rearrangement joins TRBV9 to TRBJ1-1; D remains ambiguous. The CDR3 sequence is 15 residues long. The germline V gene encodes CDR1 SGDLS and CDR2 YYNGEE. The V end was cut by 0 bases, the J end by 0 bases, with 9 bases between. CDR3 nucleotide sequence: TGTGCCAGCAGCGTAGTAGGCAGCTTGAACACTGAAGCTTTCTTT. This translates into CASSVVGSLNTEAFF. The full variable domain, in which reference TRBV9 and TRBJ1-1 provide the parts outside the CDR3, is DSGVTQTPKHLITATGQRVTLRCSPRSGDLSVYWYQQSLDQGLQFLIQYYNGEERAKGNILERFSAQQFPDLHSELNLSSLELGDSALYFCASSVVGSLNTEAFFGQGTRLTVV.

The V gene is TRBV29-1, the J gene TRBJ1-2; D is unclear. From germline, CDR1 is SQVTM and CDR2 ANQGSEA. CDR3 size: 12 residues. Trimming stripped 6 bases from V and 0 bases from J, with 8 bases between. This chain's CDR3 is CSVRNTNYGYTF. The CDR3, as DNA: TGCAGCGTGAGAAACACTAACTATGGCTACACCTTC.

Remarks on this clone: Other DNA variants within this sample encode the same CDR3. The genes are TRBV7-2 and TRBJ2-3; 11 nucleotides line up with TRBD2. CDR3 size: 17 residues. Unmatched junction bases numbered 5, after V lost 1 base and J lost 2 bases. The V gene's germline CDR1 is SGHTA and CDR2 FQGNSA. CDR3 DNA: TGTGCCAGCAGCTTAGGGCTAGCGGGGGGCCCCACAGATACGCAGTATTTT. Translated: CASSLGLAGGPTDTQYF.

This clone occurred a few times. The chain joins TRBV7-2 to TRBJ2-3; D possibly matches TRBD1 or TRBD2 (5 bases each). The germline gives CDR1 SGHTA, CDR2 FQGNSA. The CDR3 covers 13 residues. V lost 1 base and J 9 bases, leaving 11 bases between the germline ends. CDR3 coding DNA: TGTGCCAGCAGCTTAGACGGGGCCCAGACGCAGTATTTT. Protein product: CASSLDGAQTQYF.

The chain links TRBV21-1 to TRBJ2-2; the table's D call, TRBD2, was not checked against the DNA. TRBV21-1 is described as a pseudogene. The CDR3 length is 19 residues. CDR3 nucleotide sequence: TGTGCCAGCAGCATATTCAGAAAGACTAGCGGGAGTAACACCGGGGAGCTGTTTTTT. This translates into CASSIFRKTSGSNTGELFF.

V usage is TRBV7-9 and J usage is TRBJ1-1; no clear D. V was trimmed by 5 bases and J by 5 bases, leaving 12 bases between them. There are 13 residues in the CDR3. CDR1 is SEHNR and CDR2 is FQNEAQ in the germline V gene (reference sequence). Here the CDR3 reads CASSPDVVTEAFF. In nucleotides, the CDR3 is TGTGCCAGCAGCCCTGATGTGGTAACTGAAGCTTTCTTT.

This clone was counted between two and nine times. The chain is built from TRBV30 and TRBJ1-5; D is unresolved. CDR3 length equals 13 residues. Per germline, CDR1 GTSNPN and CDR2 SVGIG (reference sequence). V was pared by 0 bases and J by 4 bases, with 7 bases between. The DNA of the CDR3 is TGTGCCTGGAGTGTAGAAGGGAATCAGCCCCAGCATTTT. Translated, it gives CAWSVEGNQPQHF.

The chain joins TRBV9 to TRBJ2-5; 9 positions agree with TRBD2. Germline V gene lookup returns CDR1 SGDLS and CDR2 YYNGEE. The CDR3 runs to 15 residues. The V and J ends lost 0 bases and 5 bases, in that order; junction bases with no gene match: 5. CDR3 in DNA: TGTGCCAGCAGCGTAGCTTCGAGCGGGGGGGAGACCCAGTACTTC. Encoded protein: CASSVASSGGETQYF. The full variable domain, its missing parts supplied by reference TRBV9 and TRBJ2-5, is DSGVTQTPKHLITATGQRVTLRCSPRSGDLSVYWYQQSLDQGLQFLIQYYNGEERAKGNILERFSAQQFPDLHSELNLSSLELGDSALYFCASSVASSGGETQYFGPGTRLLVL.